This T cell receptor beta chain was recovered during a study of T cell changes during pregnancy in multiple sclerosis. The repertoire was sequenced with immunoSEQ multiplex PCR; TCRdb's copy has only in-frame clones and lacks some. The sample holds tens of thousands of clones, about 83% seen once. This clone has a single count. Specimen: CD8+ T cells from peripheral blood mononuclear cells, collected before pregnancy. This clonotype was obtained from a female donor with multiple sclerosis, enrolled in a pregnancy study.

The CDR3 DNA sequence: TGTGCCAGCAGCTTCTTGCTCTCAAGGAGGCACTATGGCTACACCTTC. It encodes CASSFLLSRRHYGYTF. The V and J genes are TRBV7-9 and TRBJ1-2, with D unclear. V lost 3 bases and J lost 3, with 17 bases in between. This CDR3 contains 16 residues. Germline V gives CDR1 SEHNR, CDR2 FQNEAQ (reference sequence).